The 3 T cell receptor beta chains given below trace back to one sample, sequenced in a study of T cell repertoires in cytomegalovirus infection. MiXCR, applied by TCRdb to the reads, yields one record per CDR3 protein. The data contain approximately 180,000 distinct CDR3 sequences, 15% to 20% of them singletons. Specimen: PBMCs. Source of these receptors: a human donor in good health (CMV status not recorded). Some clones in this sample may be carry-over from other donors' samples.

About this clonotype itself: This clone may be a read error of a much larger clone one base away. The rearrangement links TRBV7-2 to TRBJ2-7; TRBD1 might be the D (6 bases). Germline lookup yields CDR1 SGHTA and CDR2 FQGNSA. CDR3 size: 14 residues. The CDR3 nucleotides read TGTGCCAGCAGACCCAACCGGGACACCTACGGGCAGTACTTC. Its translation: CASRPNRDTYGQYF.

This clonotype has only a few counts. The genes are TRBV29-1 and TRBJ1-2; 8 bases are a match to TRBD1. V was clipped by 2 bases and J by 7 bases; unmatched bases: 6. The CDR3 is 13 residues long. Germline V CDR1 and CDR2: SQVTM, ANQGSEA. CDR3 nucleotides: TGCAGCGTTGAATCGGGACAGGCGGGTGGCTACACCTTC. Protein: CSVESGQAGGYTF.

This clonotype was seen a handful of times. The chain recombines TRBV29-1 with TRBJ2-3; D is possibly TRBD1 or TRBD2 (5 bases each). Germline-derived CDR1 and CDR2 are SQVTM and ANQGSEA. The CDR3 is 14 residues long. Trimming cost V 4 bases and J 2 bases, with 13 bases left between them. In DNA form, the CDR3 reads TGCAGCGTTGGTGGGGGTCCGAACACAGATACGCAGTATTTT. Translating gives CSVGGGPNTDTQYF.